The 6 T cell receptor beta chains below come from one sample, sequenced in a study of blood T cell repertoires in COVID-19. Clones were read by immunoSEQ multiplex PCR, and TCRdb kept only the in-frame ones, dropping some. The table has about 68,000 clones, 75% to 85% seen once. Sequences were obtained from peripheral blood. The receptors were sampled from a man between 45 and 60 years old with acute or convalescent COVID-19.

This sequence joins TRBV6-5 and TRBJ1-5, with 7 nucleotides matching TRBD1. CDR3 length: 14 residues. V shed 6 bases and J 4 bases; nucleotides not matched to a gene: 6. In germline, CDR1 is MNHEY, CDR2 SVGAGI. The CDR3 loop is CASSRQGLNQPQHF. The CDR3 DNA follows: TGTGCCAGCAGCCGACAGGGACTTAATCAGCCCCAGCATTTT.

The chain is built from TRBV7-6 and TRBJ2-2; a possible D gene is TRBD2 (6 bases). The ends were cut back, 1 base at V and 3 bases at J, with 9 bases in the middle. From germline, CDR1 is SGHVS and CDR2 FNYEAQ. The CDR3 extends over 15 amino acids. CDR3 sequence: CASSLVGGDTGELFF. CDR3 bases: TGTGCCAGCAGCTTAGTGGGGGGAGACACCGGGGAGCTGTTTTTT.

J is TRBJ1-5 and V is TRBV30; D unresolved. The V gene's germline CDR1 is GTSNPN and CDR2 SVGIG (reference sequence). This CDR3 spans 12 amino acids. V was shortened by 0 bases and J by 7 bases, with 7 bases between the two germline ends. The CDR3 loop is CAWSVGVQPQHF. In nucleotides, the CDR3 is TGTGCCTGGAGTGTAGGAGTCCAGCCCCAGCATTTT.

The chain recombines TRBV19 with TRBJ1-2; 7 nucleotides match TRBD1. The ends lost 1 base at V and 4 bases at J; junction bases unmatched: 6. In germline, CDR1 is LNHDA, CDR2 SQIVND (reference sequence). The CDR3 covers 15 residues. In nucleotides, the CDR3 is TGTGCCAGTAGTATAGGTACAGGGGAACTCTATGGCTACACCTTC. Amino acid sequence: CASSIGTGELYGYTF.

In DNA, the CDR3 is TGTGCCAGCAGCTCCGAGCGGGGCACAGATACGCAGTATTTT. Residues: CASSSERGTDTQYF. The genes are TRBV11-2 and TRBJ2-3, with D possibly matching TRBD2 (6 bases). CDR1 is SGHAT and CDR2 is FQNNGV in the germline V gene. V lost 4 bases, J lost 1 base, and 9 bases lay in between. CDR3 length: 14 residues.

This chain uses TRBV6-1 with TRBJ2-7; D uncertain. Deletions cut 0 bases from V and 4 bases from J, with 10 bases between. Germline V lookup: CDR1 MNHNS, CDR2 SASEGT. The CDR3 has 14 residues. Here the CDR3 reads CASSEALGRYEQYV. For the CDR3, the DNA is TGTGCCAGCAGTGAAGCGCTCGGCAGGTACGAGCAGTACGTC.